Each of the 7 T cell receptor beta chains below was sequenced from the same sample in a study of vaccination and CD4 T cells after COVID-19. The Oncomine TCR Beta short-read assay was applied to DNA of cultured CD4+ T cells. In TCRdb, the PCR reads were re-called with MiXCR into one record per CDR3 protein. In the table there are under 2,500 distinct CDR3 sequences, 46% of which are singletons. These receptors are not linked to any known antigen. Described treatment: approximately 9-day PBMC culture with coronavirus spike peptide pools or control peptides (ViraFEST assay). The unexposed donor's CD4+ T cells were collected before the COVID-19 pandemic (2011-2018). Material: CD4+ T cells from blood, cultured in vitro. The receptors derive from a human donor in good health.

The sample holds a few counts of this clonotype. The CDR3, as DNA: TGTGCCTGGAGTAATTCTCATAATTCACCCCTCCACTTT. This gives the protein CAWSNSHNSPLHF. The V call is TRBV30, the J call TRBJ1-6; no definite D call. Trimming stripped 2 bases from V and 5 bases from J, with 7 bases between. The CDR3 consists of 13 residues. Germline CDR1 reads GTSNPN; CDR2 reads SVGIG (reference sequence). Complete variable domain (other parts from reference TRBV30 and TRBJ1-6): SQTIHQWPATLVQPVGSPLSLECTVEGTSNPNLYWYRQAAGRGLQLLFYSVGIGQISSEVPQNLSASRPQDRQFILSSKKLLLSDSGFYLCAWSNSHNSPLHFGNGTRLTVT.

The chain carries TRBV10-3 and TRBJ1-1; 8 bases are a match to TRBD1. Germline assignment: CDR1 ENHRY and CDR2 SYGVKD. The CDR3 is made up of 15 amino acids. V dropped 5 bases and J dropped 0; count of bases not matched to a gene: 5. The chain's CDR3 is CAISTGGTMNTEAFF. The DNA for the CDR3 is TGTGCCATCAGTACAGGGGGAACTATGAACACTGAAGCTTTCTTT.

The chain carries TRBV5-1 and TRBJ1-1; D gene uncertain. CDR1 and CDR2 (germline): SGHRS, YFSETQ. The CDR3 consists of 13 residues. V lost 1 base and J 4 bases, leaving 8 bases between the germline ends. CDR3 nucleotides: TGCGCCAGCAGCTTGTCCGACGGCACTGAAGCTTTCTTT. Translated: CASSLSDGTEAFF. Based on the CDR3 plus reference TRBV5-1 and TRBJ1-1, the full variable domain is KAGVTQTPRYLIKTRGQQVTLSCSPISGHRSVSWYQQTPGQGLQFLFEYFSETQRNKGNFPGRFSGRQFSNSRSEMNVSTLELGDSALYLCASSLSDGTEAFFGQGTRLTVV.

The gene calls are TRBV7-9 and TRBJ2-2; D is uncertain. From germline, CDR1 is SEHNR and CDR2 FQNEAQ (reference sequence). This CDR3 has 11 residues. V lost 1 base and J 7 bases, leaving 1 base between the germline ends. CDR3 bases: TGTGCCAGCAGCTTAGTCGGGGAGCTGTTTTTT. This gives the protein CASSLVGELFF.

This clonotype has a handful of counts. The gene calls are TRBV20-1 and TRBJ2-1, with D possibly being TRBD2 (7 bases). Germline lookup yields CDR1 DFQATT and CDR2 SNEGSKA (reference sequence). The CDR3 extends over 13 amino acids. V lost 3 bases and J 7 bases, leaving 13 bases between the germline ends. CDR3 DNA sequence: TGCAGTGCTAGCGGGGGGCCACTTAATGAGCAGTTCTTC. Its protein is CSASGGPLNEQFF.

In its sample, this clonotype was seen a few times. The chain is built from TRBV20-1 and TRBJ1-4; 8 bases fit TRBD1. Germline-derived CDR1 and CDR2 are DFQATT and SNEGSKA (reference sequence). V gave up 4 bases and J gave up 2 bases; unmatched junction bases: 9. The CDR3 is 16 residues long. CDR3 sequence reads: CSAMGQGASTNEKLFF. In DNA, the CDR3 is TGCAGTGCTATGGGGCAGGGGGCCTCGACTAATGAAAAACTGTTTTTT.

The gene calls are TRBV29-1 and TRBJ1-1, with D unclear. The germline V gene encodes CDR1 SQVTM and CDR2 ANQGSEA. This CDR3 is 11 amino acids long. Deletions cut 8 bases from V and 1 base from J, with 8 bases between. CDR3 DNA: TGCAGCTACGGCGGGAACACTGAAGCTTTCTTT. Translated, it gives CSYGGNTEAFF.